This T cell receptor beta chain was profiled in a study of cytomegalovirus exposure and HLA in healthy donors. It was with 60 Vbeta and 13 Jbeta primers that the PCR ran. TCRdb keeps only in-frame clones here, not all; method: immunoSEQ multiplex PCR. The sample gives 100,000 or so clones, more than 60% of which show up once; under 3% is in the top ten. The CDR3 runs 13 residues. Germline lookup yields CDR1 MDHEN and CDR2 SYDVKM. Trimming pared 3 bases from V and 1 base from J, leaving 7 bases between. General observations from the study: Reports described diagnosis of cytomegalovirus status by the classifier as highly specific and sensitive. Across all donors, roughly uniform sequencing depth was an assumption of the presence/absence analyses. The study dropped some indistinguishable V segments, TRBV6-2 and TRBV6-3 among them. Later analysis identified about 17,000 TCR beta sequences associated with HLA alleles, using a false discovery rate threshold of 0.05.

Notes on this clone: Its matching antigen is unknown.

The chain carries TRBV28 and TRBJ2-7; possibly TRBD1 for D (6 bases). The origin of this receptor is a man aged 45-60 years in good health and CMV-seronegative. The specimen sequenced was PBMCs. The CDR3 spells CASSFRGSYEQYF. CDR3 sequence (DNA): TGTGCCAGCAGTTTCAGGGGATCCTACGAGCAGTACTTC.